This TCR beta chain was found in a study of shared T cell receptors in the human thymus. Sequenced by immunoSEQ multiplex PCR; TCRdb stores in-frame clones only, minus some. This sample has about 660,000 clones, with approximately 90% found just once. The CDR3 covers 16 residues. V lost 3 bases and J 2 bases, leaving 17 bases between the germline ends. CDR1 and CDR2 (germline): SGHVS, FQNEAQ. This same sample was also taken into another study, of human thymus T cells. That paper notes: Thymic tissue was derived from resections collected during corrective heart surgery. Thymic and blood repertoires appeared to display a bias in their usage of V and J genes. A high degree of thymic repertoire overlap among unrelated individuals was reported in related research.

Sample: thymocytes. This TCR came from a boy under two years old with a congenital heart defect. The chain has TRBV7-8 and TRBJ2-7; D possibly corresponds to TRBD2 (6 bases). Here the CDR3 reads CASSFRREKAAYEQYF. The CDR3 bases are TGTGCCAGCAGCTTCAGGCGGGAAAAGGCGGCCTACGAGCAGTACTTC.